This T cell receptor (beta chain) is drawn from a study of response to subunit inactivated influenza vaccine. Trimming took 0 bases from V and 5 from J, leaving 9 bases between them. This CDR3 has 14 residues. Germline V gives CDR1 SGHRS, CDR2 YFSETQ. In TCRdb, the RT-PCR reads were re-called with MiXCR into one record per CDR3 protein. The table lists more than 550,000 distinct CDR3 sequences, about 11% of them singletons. The same data also went into a second study, on T cells expressing NK-cell markers. That study adds: 5'RACE template switching built TCR beta cDNA with unique molecular identifiers. What restricted sorting to alpha-beta TCR T cells in several experiments was an anti-gamma-delta TCR antibody. Roughly 1.0-8% of CD8+ T cells in more than 5 donors belonged to dominant NKG2C+ clonotypes. These clonotypes additionally ranked first within the CD3+CD56-NKG2C+ fraction of several donors.

The TCR originated in a man aged 50 or older who received an inactivated influenza vaccine. This specimen was PBMCs from blood, taken on the day of vaccination. V is TRBV5-1 and J is TRBJ2-4; possible D gene TRBD2, 5 bases. CDR3 in DNA: TGCGCCAGCAGCTTGGGTTGGGGAGAAAACATTCAGTACTTC. Translating it yields CASSLGWGENIQYF.